The entry below gives a single TCR beta chain sequence along with its context. Its matching antigen is unknown. PCR used 60 Vbeta primers and 13 Jbeta primers. Here immunoSEQ multiplex PCR was the method, and the copy in TCRdb shows in-frame clones only, minus some. The sample yields approximately 140,000 clones, 75% to 85% seen once. This specimen comes from a study of cytomegalovirus exposure and HLA in healthy donors. Study-level results: Across donors, presence/absence analyses took sequencing depth to be roughly uniform. TCR beta chains associated with HLA were, in a later analysis, more clonally expanded than equally common others.

Germline V CDR1 and CDR2: SGDLS, YYNGEE. V was pared by 3 bases and J by 9 bases, with 15 bases of the junction left unmatched. CDR3 length: 17 amino acids. Sequencing input: PBMCs. The V gene is TRBV9, the J gene TRBJ2-1, with 10 positions matching TRBD1. This receptor was obtained from a human donor in good health. The CDR3 bases are TGTGCCAGCAGCGCCCGAGGGACAGGGGTGGCCATGGGTGAGCAGTTCTTC. Translating it yields CASSARGTGVAMGEQFF.